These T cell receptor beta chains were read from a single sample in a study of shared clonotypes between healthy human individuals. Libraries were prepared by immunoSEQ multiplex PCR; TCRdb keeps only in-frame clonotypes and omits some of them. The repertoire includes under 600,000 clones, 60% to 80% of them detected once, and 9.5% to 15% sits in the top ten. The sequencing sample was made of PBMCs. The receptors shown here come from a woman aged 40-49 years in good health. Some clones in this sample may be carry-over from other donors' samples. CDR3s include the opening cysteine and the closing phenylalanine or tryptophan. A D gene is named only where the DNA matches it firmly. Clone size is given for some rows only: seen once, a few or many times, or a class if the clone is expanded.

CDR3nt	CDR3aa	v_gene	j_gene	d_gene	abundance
TGTGCCAGCAGCTTAAGGGGGGGGACCGATTACAATGAGCAGTTCTTC	CASSLRGGTDYNEQFF	TRBV11-1	TRBJ2-1	.	.
TGTGCCAGCAGCTTATGGGGTAGCGGGCGGGTCGGGGAGCTGTTTTTT	CASSLWGSGRVGELFF	TRBV11-2	TRBJ2-2	TRBD2	.
TGTGCCTGGAGTACAAACACGGGCGGGGAGCTGTTTTTT	CAWSTNTGGELFF	TRBV30	TRBJ2-2	.	once
TGTGCCTGGAGCGCCAGGGGCTTTGGTGAAAAACTGTTTTTT	CAWSARGFGEKLFF	TRBV30	TRBJ1-4	.	.
TGTGCCAGCTCACCGAGAGCGGGAGGGCAGAATGAGCAGTTCTTC	CASSPRAGGQNEQFF	TRBV18	TRBJ2-1	TRBD2	.
TGTGCCAGCAGTGAAGCCGGGGGATGGAAAATTTCTGAAGCTTTCTTT	CASSEAGGWKISEAFF	TRBV2	TRBJ1-1	.	.
TGTGCCAGCAGCTTGGGGGGAATTCGCGGCTACACCTTC	CASSLGGIRGYTF	TRBV5-4	TRBJ1-2	.	.
TGTGCCAGCAGTTACGACTTCAACTATGGCTACACCTTC	CASSYDFNYGYTF	TRBV6-6	TRBJ1-2	.	.
TGTGCCAGCAGTTACACACAGGGGGCTGGATACGAGCAGTACTTC	CASSYTQGAGYEQYF	TRBV6-5	TRBJ2-7	TRBD1	.
TGCGCCAGCAGTCCTCACCCCCAACAGACAGATACGCAGTATTTT	CASSPHPQQTDTQYF	TRBV10-1	TRBJ2-3	.	.